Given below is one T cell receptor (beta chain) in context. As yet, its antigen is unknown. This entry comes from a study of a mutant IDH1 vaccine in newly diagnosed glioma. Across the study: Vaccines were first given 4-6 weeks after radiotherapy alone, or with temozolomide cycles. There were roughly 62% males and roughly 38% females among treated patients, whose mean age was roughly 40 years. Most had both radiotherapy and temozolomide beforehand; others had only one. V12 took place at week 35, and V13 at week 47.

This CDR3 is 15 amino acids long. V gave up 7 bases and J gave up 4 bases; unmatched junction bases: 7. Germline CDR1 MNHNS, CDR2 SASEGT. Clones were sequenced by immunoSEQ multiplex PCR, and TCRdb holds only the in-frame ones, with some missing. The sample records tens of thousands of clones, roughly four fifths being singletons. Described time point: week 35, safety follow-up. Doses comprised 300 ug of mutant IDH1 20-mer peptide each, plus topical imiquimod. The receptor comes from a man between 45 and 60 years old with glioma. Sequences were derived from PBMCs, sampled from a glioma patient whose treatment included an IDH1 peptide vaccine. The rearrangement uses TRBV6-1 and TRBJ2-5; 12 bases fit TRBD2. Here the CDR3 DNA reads TGTGCCAGCACTAGACTAGCGGGAGAGGGAGAGACCCAGTACTTC. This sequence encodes CASTRLAGEGETQYF.